This TCR beta chain was profiled in a study of T cell responses to AZD1222 COVID-19 vaccine. Study findings and constraints: Two doses of AZD1222 preceded a rise in Spike-specific TCR breadth and depth.

Comments on this clone: What it binds is unknown.

The CDR3 is 13 amino acids. The V gene's germline CDR1 is MNHEY and CDR2 SVGAGI. Between the trimmed V and J ends, which lost 6 bases and 7 bases, there was a span of 13 bases. TCRdb's table, derived via immunoSEQ multiplex PCR, lists solely in-frame clones and lacks some. The sample comprises 120,000 to 150,000 clones, about 93% of which are singletons, and approximately 5.4% rests with the top ten. The input for sequencing was peripheral blood, taken on day 0 of AZD1222 vaccination. J is TRBJ2-1 and V is TRBV6-5; D might be TRBD1 (6 bases). This clonotype originated in an adult in good health. The CDR3 bases are TGTGCCAGCAGCAGGACAGTCTTGAATGAGCAGTTCTTC. Translated, it gives CASSRTVLNEQFF.